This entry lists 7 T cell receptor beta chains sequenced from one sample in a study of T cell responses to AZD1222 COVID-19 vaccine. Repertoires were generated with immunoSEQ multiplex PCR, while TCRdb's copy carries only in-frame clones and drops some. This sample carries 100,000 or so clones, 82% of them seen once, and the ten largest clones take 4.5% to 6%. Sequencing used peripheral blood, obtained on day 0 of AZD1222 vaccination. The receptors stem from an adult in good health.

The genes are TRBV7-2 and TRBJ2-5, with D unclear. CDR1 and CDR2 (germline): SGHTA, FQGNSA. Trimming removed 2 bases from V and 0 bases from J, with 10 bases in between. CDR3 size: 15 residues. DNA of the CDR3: TGTGCCAGCAGCTTAAGTCAAATGAACCAAGAGACCCAGTACTTC. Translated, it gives CASSLSQMNQETQYF.

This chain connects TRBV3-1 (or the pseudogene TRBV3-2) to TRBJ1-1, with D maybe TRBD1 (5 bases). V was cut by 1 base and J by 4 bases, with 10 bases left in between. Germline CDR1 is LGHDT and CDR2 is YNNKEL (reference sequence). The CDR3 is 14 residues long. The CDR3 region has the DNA TGTGCCAGCAGCCAAGTAGGCGGGGGCACTGAAGCTTTCTTT. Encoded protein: CASSQVGGGTEAFF.

The DNA of the CDR3 is TGTGCCAGCAGTTTTACACCGGGACAGGGCTACGAGCAGTACTTC. This sequence encodes CASSFTPGQGYEQYF. The chain joins TRBV7-2 to TRBJ2-7; TRBD1 matches at 9 bases. J gave up 3 bases and V 6 bases, and 9 bases lay outside the gene matches. Germline V gene data show CDR1 as SGHTA and CDR2 as FQGNSA. This CDR3 comprises 15 residues.

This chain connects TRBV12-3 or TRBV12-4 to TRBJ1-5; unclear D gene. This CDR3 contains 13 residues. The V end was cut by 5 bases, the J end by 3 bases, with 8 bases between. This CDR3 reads CASSRGYNQPQHF. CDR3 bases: TGTGCCAGCAGTCGGGGTTACAATCAGCCCCAGCATTTT.

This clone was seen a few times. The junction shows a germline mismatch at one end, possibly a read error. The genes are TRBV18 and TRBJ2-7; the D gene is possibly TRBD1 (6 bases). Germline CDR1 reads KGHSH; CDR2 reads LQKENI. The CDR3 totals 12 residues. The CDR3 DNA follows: TGTGCCAGCTCACCTGTTGGTGACAGGAAAGACTTC. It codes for CASSPVGDRKDF.

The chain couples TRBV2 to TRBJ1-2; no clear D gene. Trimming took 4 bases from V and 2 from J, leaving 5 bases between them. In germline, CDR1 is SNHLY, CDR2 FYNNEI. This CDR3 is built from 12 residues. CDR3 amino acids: CASSARNYGYTF. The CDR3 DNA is TGTGCCAGCAGTGCCAGGAACTATGGCTACACCTTC.

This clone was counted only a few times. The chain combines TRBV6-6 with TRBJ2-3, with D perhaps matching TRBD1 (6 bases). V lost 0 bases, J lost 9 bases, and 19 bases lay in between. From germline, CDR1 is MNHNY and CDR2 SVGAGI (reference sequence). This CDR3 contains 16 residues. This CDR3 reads CASSYSTRGRGPTQYF. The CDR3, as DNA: TGTGCCAGCAGTTACTCGACCAGGGGCAGGGGCCCAACGCAGTATTTT.